The clone carrying this T cell receptor (beta chain) was seen just once. Its cognate antigen is unknown. PCR amplification relied on 60 Vbeta primers (plus 13 Jbeta primers). In the original workflow: Some 11 million shared chains were among the roughly 80 million unique TCR beta chains that a later analysis counted. Assay used: immunoSEQ multiplex PCR; TCRdb lists only in-frame clones, some missing. That table gives V, J and clone size, and the DNA gave D and trimming. Found here are about 130,000 clones, 77% of them singletons; the top ten hold roughly 3.8%. The data belong to a study of cytomegalovirus exposure and HLA in healthy donors. Findings and caveats of the study: Cytomegalovirus status, reportedly, was diagnosed with high specificity and sensitivity by the classifier.

V shed 5 bases, J shed 3 bases, and the junction held 18 bases outside the gene matches. The CDR3 totals 18 residues. CDR1 and CDR2 (germline): SGHAT, FQNNGV. This TCR derives from a male donor in good health and CMV-seronegative. Sequencing was performed on PBMCs. The chain uses TRBV11-2 and TRBJ2-7; TRBD2 matches 8 bases. The CDR3 spells CASSPRWLAGRAHYEQYF. The CDR3 DNA reads TGTGCCAGCAGCCCAAGATGGCTAGCCGGGAGGGCCCACTACGAGCAGTACTTC.